The clone carrying this T cell receptor beta chain has more than one count but fewer than ten. The data were produced by immunoSEQ multiplex PCR, yet TCRdb's version contains in-frame clones alone and is incomplete. This sample has about 190,000 clones, with approximately 94% found just once. This CDR3 is built from 15 residues. V shed 1 base and J shed 1 base, with 8 bases lying between them. Per the germline V gene, CDR1 is SGDLS and CDR2 is YYNGEE. This sample was taken from a study of T cell responses to AZD1222 COVID-19 vaccine. The rearrangement uses TRBV9 and TRBJ2-2; D is unclear. The TCR comes from an adult in good health. Sequenced material: peripheral blood, taken on day 0 of AZD1222 vaccination. CDR3 coding DNA: TGTGCCAGCAGCGTACGCCAGGAGAACACCGGGGAGCTGTTTTTT. Its translation is CASSVRQENTGELFF.